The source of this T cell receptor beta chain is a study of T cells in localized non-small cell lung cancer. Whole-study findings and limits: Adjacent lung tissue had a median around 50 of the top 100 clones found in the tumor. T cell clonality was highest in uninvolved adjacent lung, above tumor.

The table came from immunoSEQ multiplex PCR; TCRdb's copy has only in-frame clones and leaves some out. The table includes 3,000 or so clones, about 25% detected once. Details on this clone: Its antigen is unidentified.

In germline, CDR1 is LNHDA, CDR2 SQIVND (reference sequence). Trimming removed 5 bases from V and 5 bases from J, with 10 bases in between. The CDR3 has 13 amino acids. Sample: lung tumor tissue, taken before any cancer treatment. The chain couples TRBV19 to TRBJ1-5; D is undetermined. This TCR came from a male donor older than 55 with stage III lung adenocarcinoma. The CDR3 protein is CASSFGRDQPQHF. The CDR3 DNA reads TGTGCCAGTAGTTTTGGAAGGGATCAGCCCCAGCATTTT. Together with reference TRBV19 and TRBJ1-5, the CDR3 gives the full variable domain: DGGITQSPKYLFRKEGQNVTLSCEQNLNHDAMYWYRQDPGQGLRLIYYSQIVNDFQKGDIAEGYSVSREKKESFPLTVTSAQKNPTAFYLCASSFGRDQPQHFGDGTRLSIL.